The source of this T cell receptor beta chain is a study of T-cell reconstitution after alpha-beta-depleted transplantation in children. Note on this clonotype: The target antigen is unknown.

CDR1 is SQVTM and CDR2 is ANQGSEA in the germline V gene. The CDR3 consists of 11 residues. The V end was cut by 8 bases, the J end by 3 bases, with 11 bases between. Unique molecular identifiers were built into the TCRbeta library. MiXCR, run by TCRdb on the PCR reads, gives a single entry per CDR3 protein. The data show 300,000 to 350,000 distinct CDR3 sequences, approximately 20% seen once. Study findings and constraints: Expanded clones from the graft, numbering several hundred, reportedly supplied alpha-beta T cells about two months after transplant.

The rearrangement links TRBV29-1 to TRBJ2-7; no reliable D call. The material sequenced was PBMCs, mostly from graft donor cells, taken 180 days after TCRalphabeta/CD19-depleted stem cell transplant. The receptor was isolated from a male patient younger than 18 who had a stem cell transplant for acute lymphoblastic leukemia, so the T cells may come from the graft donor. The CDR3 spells CSLYTGYEQYF. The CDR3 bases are TGCAGCCTTTACACCGGCTACGAGCAGTACTTC.